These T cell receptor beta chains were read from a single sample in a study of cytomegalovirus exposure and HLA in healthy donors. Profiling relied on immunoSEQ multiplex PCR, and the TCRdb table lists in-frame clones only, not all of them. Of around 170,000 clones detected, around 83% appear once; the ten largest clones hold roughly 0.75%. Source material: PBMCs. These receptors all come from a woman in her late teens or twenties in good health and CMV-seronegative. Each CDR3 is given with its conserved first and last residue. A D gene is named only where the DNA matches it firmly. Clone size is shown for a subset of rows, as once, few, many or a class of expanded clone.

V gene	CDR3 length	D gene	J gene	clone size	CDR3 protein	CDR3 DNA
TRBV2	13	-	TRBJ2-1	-	CASYYGGRNEQFF	TGTGCCAGCTATTATGGAGGGAGAAATGAGCAGTTCTTC
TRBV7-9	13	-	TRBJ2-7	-	CASSRGSSYEQYF	TGTGCCAGCAGCAGAGGAAGCTCCTACGAGCAGTACTTC
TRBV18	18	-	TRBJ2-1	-	CASSPSATGLGAYNEQFF	TGTGCCAGCTCCCCTTCAGCTACAGGGTTGGGTGCCTACAATGAGCAGTTCTTC
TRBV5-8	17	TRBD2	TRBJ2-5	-	CASSYGVRRGGQETQYF	TGTGCCAGCAGCTATGGCGTACGGCGGGGGGGACAAGAGACCCAGTACTTC
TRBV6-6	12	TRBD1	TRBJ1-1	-	CASRPYRGRAFF	TGTGCCAGCAGGCCGTACAGGGGGCGAGCTTTCTTT
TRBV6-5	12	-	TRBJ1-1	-	CASKQGGTEAFF	TGTGCCAGCAAACAGGGTGGCACTGAAGCTTTCTTT
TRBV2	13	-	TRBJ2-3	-	CASSSLAADTQYF	TGTGCCAGCAGCTCACTAGCCGCAGATACGCAGTATTTT
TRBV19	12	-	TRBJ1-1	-	CARPQGNTEAFF	TGTGCCAGACCACAGGGGAACACTGAAGCTTTCTTT
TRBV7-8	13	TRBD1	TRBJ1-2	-	CASSPKGGTGYTF	TGTGCCAGCAGCCCTAAAGGGGGCACGGGCTACACCTTC
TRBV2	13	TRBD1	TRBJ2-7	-	CASRTGSSYEQYF	TGTGCCAGCAGGACAGGGTCTTCTTACGAGCAGTACTTC
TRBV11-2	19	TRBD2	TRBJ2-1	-	CASSDPLIPSGGAGDEQFF	TGTGCCAGCAGCGATCCCTTAATTCCTAGCGGGGGGGCCGGAGATGAGCAGTTCTTC
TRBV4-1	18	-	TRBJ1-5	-	CASSHPHWGVDSNQPQHF	TGCGCCAGCAGCCATCCCCATTGGGGGGTGGATAGCAATCAGCCCCAGCATTTT
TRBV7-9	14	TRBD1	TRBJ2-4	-	CASSTRQGLGIQYF	TGTGCCAGCAGCACTCGACAGGGTTTAGGCATTCAGTACTTC
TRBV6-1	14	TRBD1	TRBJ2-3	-	CAVNRDRGPDTQYF	TGTGCCGTCAACCGGGACAGGGGACCAGATACGCAGTATTTT
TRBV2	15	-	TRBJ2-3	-	CASSELAVSTDTQYF	TGTGCCAGCAGTGAATTAGCGGTTAGCACAGATACGCAGTATTTT
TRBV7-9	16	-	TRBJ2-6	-	CASSFRRGSGANVLTF	TGTGCCAGCAGCTTCAGACGAGGCTCTGGGGCCAACGTCCTGACTTTC
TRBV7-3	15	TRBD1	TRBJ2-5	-	CASSLQGGYQETQYF	TGTGCCAGCAGCCTACAGGGGGGTTATCAAGAGACCCAGTACTTC
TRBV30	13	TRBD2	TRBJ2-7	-	CALGLAGVHEQYF	TGTGCCTTAGGGCTAGCGGGAGTCCACGAGCAGTACTTC
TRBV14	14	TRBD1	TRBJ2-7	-	CASSNGTGGAGQYF	TGTGCCAGCAGCAATGGGACAGGGGGCGCCGGGCAGTACTTC
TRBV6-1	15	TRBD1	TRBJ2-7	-	CASSEAGTGSYEQYF	TGTGCCAGCAGTGAAGCGGGGACAGGGTCCTACGAGCAGTACTTC
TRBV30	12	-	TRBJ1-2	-	CARADRGYGYTF	TGTGCCCGGGCGGACCGGGGCTATGGCTACACCTTC
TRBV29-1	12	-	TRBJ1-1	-	CSVLGGDTEAFF	TGCAGCGTATTGGGGGGGGACACTGAAGCTTTCTTT
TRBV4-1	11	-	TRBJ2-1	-	CASSQEGVEFF	TGCGCCAGCAGCCAAGAAGGGGTTGAGTTCTTC
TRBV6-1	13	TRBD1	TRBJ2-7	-	CASSETGAREQYF	TGTGCCAGCAGTGAAACAGGGGCGAGGGAGCAGTACTTC
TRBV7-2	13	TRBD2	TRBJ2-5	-	CASSPGGVETQYF	TGTGCCAGCAGCCCCGGGGGGGTAGAGACCCAGTACTTC
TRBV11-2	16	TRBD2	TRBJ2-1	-	CASSSSRAGRYNEQFF	TGTGCCAGCAGCTCCAGTAGAGCGGGACGCTACAATGAGCAGTTCTTC
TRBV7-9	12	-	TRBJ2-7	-	CASSQRDTNFRF	TGTGCCAGCAGCCAGAGGGACACCAACTTCCGCTTC
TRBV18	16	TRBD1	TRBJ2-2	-	CASSPNGQGYTGELFF	TGTGCCAGCTCACCCAATGGACAGGGATACACCGGGGAGCTGTTTTTT
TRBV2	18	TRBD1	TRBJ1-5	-	CASSDRDRGVLGNQPQHF	TGTGCCAGCAGTGACAGGGACAGGGGAGTCTTAGGCAATCAGCCCCAGCATTTT
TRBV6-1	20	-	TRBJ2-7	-	CASSEAFGGGLLTSSYEQYF	TGTGCCAGCAGTGAAGCTTTCGGCGGGGGCCTTTTAACGAGCTCCTACGAGCAGTACTTC
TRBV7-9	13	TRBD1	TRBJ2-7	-	CASSWTGDYEQYF	TGTGCCAGCAGCTGGACAGGAGACTACGAGCAGTACTTC
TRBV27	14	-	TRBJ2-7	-	CASAPGFSDYEQYF	TGTGCCAGCGCTCCAGGGTTTTCGGACTACGAGCAGTACTTC
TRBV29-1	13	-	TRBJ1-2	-	CSVGQGEDYGYTF	TGCAGCGTCGGACAAGGGGAGGACTATGGCTACACCTTC
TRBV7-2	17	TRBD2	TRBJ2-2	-	CASSLTSGRGDTGELFF	TGTGCCAGCAGCTTGACTAGCGGGAGAGGTGACACCGGGGAGCTGTTTTTT
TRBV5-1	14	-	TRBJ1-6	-	CASSPALEGGTLHF	TGCGCCAGCAGCCCTGCCTTGGAAGGCGGGACCCTCCACTTT
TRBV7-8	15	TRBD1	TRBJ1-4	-	CASSLVPGGNEKLFF	TGTGCCAGCAGCTTAGTGCCAGGGGGTAATGAAAAACTGTTTTTT
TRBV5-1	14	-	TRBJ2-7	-	CASGLQGLRDEQYF	TGCGCCAGCGGACTCCAGGGGCTTCGGGACGAGCAGTACTTC
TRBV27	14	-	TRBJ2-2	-	CASSPGIRAGELFF	TGTGCCAGCAGCCCAGGGATTAGGGCCGGGGAGCTGTTTTTT
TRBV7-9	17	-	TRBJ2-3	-	CASSAGPNSPSTDTQYF	TGTGCCAGCAGCGCAGGCCCGAACAGCCCCAGCACAGATACGCAGTATTTT
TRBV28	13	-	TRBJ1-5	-	CASSFPGAQPQHF	TGTGCCAGCAGTTTCCCAGGGGCCCAGCCCCAGCATTTT
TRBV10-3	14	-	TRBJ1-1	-	CAISGQTVNTEAFF	TGTGCCATCAGTGGCCAAACAGTGAACACTGAAGCTTTCTTT
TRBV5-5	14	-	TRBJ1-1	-	CASSWGGISTEAFF	TGTGCCAGCAGCTGGGGGGGGATCAGCACTGAAGCTTTCTTT
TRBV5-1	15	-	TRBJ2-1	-	CASSLVGEAYNEQFF	TGCGCCAGCAGCTTGGTAGGGGAGGCCTACAATGAGCAGTTCTTC
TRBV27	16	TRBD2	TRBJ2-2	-	CASSFASGIYTGELFF	TGTGCCAGCAGTTTCGCTAGCGGAATATACACCGGGGAGCTGTTTTTT
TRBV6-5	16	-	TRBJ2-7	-	CASSYGQAKGGYEQYF	TGTGCCAGCAGTTATGGACAAGCCAAAGGGGGCTACGAGCAGTACTTC
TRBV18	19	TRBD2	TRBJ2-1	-	CASSPPSGRPGSFYNEQFF	TGTGCCAGCTCACCTCCCAGCGGGAGGCCCGGTTCATTCTACAATGAGCAGTTCTTC
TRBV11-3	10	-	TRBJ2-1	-	CASGLDEQFF	TGTGCGTCAGGTCTGGATGAGCAGTTCTTC
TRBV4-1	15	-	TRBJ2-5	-	CASSQEQDSQETQYF	TGCGCCAGCAGCCAAGAACAGGACAGCCAAGAGACCCAGTACTTC
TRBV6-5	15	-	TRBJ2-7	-	CASSLRFEAPYEQYF	TGTGCCAGCAGTTTGCGCTTCGAGGCGCCCTACGAGCAGTACTTC
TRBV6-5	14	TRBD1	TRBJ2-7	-	CASGVTGDFYEQYF	TGTGCCAGCGGTGTGACAGGGGATTTTTACGAGCAGTACTTC
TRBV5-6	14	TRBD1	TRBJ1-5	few	CASSPGQNNQPQHF	TGTGCCAGCAGCCCGGGACAGAATAATCAGCCCCAGCATTTT
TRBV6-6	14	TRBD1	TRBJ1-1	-	CASRQITGGTEAFF	TGTGCCAGCAGACAAATTACAGGGGGCACTGAAGCTTTCTTT
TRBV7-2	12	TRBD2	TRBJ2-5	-	CASSREVETQYF	TGTGCCAGCAGCCGGGAGGTGGAGACCCAGTACTTC